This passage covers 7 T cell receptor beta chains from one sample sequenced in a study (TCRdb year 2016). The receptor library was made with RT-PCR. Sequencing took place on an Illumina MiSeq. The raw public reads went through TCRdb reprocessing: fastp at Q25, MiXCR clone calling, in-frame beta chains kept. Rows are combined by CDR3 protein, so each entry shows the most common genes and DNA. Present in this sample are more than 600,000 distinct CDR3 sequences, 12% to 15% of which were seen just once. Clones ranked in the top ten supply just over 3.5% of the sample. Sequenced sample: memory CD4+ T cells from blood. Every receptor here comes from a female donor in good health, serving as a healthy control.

The DNA for the CDR3 is TGTGCCAGCTCACCACCAACGGGAGGGATGTACACTGAAGCTTTCTTT. Residues: CASSPPTGGMYTEAFF. This chain joins TRBV18 and TRBJ1-1; D unclear. Trimming took 0 bases from V and 3 from J, leaving 14 bases between them. Germline values: CDR1 KGHSH, CDR2 LQKENI. CDR3 length equals 16 residues.

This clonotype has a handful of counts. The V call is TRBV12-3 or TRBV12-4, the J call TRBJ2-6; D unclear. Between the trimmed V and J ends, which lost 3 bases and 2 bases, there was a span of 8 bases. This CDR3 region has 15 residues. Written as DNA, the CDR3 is TGTGCCAGCAGTTTTGTAGGGACTGGGGCCAACGTCCTGACTTTC. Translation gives CASSFVGTGANVLTF.

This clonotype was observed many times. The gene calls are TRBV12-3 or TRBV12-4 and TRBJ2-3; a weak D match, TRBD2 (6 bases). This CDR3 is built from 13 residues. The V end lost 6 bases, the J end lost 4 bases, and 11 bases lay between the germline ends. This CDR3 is CASRSGLPDTQYF. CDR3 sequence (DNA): TGTGCCAGCAGGTCGGGACTCCCAGATACGCAGTATTTT.

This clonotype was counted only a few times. The CDR3 sequence is CASSVAVRNVEAFF. In DNA, the CDR3 is TGTGCCAGCAGCGTAGCTGTCCGAAACGTAGAAGCTTTCTTT. The chain has TRBV9 and TRBJ1-1; D gene unclear. Trimming took off 0 bases at V and 8 bases at J, with 14 bases between the two ends. This CDR3 is built from 14 residues. CDR1 SGDLS and CDR2 YYNGEE come from the germline V gene.

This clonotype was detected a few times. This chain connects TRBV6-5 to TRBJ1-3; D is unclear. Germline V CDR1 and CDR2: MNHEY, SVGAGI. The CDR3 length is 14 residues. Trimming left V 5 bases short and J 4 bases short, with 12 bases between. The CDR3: CASSPSRGGNTIYF. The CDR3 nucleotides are TGTGCCAGCAGTCCTAGCCGAGGAGGAAACACCATATATTTT.

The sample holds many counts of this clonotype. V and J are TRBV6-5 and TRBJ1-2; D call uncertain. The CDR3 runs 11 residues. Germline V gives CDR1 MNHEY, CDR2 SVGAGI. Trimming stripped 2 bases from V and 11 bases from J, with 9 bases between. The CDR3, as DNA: TGTGCCAGCAGTTACGCCGGCGGGTACACCTTC. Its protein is CASSYAGGYTF.

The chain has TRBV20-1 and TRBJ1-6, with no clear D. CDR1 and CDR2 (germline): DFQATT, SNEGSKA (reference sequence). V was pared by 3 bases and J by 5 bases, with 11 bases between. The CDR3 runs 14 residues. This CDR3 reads CSASLGLDNSPLHF. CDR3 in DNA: TGCAGTGCTAGTCTGGGTTTAGATAATTCACCCCTCCACTTT.